These 13 T cell receptor beta chains were all obtained from the same sample, sequenced in a study of cytomegalovirus exposure and HLA in healthy donors. Vbeta (60) and Jbeta (13) primers were used in the PCR. Clones were read by immunoSEQ multiplex PCR, and TCRdb kept only the in-frame ones, dropping some. This table has about 140,000 clones, 80% appearing once. The sample comprised PBMCs. Receptor source: a male donor in good health and CMV-seronegative.

The chain joins TRBV7-2 to TRBJ1-1, with TRBD1 as a possible D gene (5 bases). The ends were cut back, 2 bases at V and 3 bases at J, with 10 bases in the middle. Germline V gene sequence: CDR1 SGHTA, CDR2 FQGNSA. This CDR3 spans 14 amino acids. As DNA, the CDR3 is TGTGCCAGCAGCTTATGGGGGGTAGACACTGAAGCTTTCTTT. Translation gives CASSLWGVDTEAFF.

The genes are TRBV7-9 and TRBJ1-2; possible D gene TRBD1, 5 bases. V lost 8 bases, J lost 4 bases, and 17 bases lay in between. The V gene's germline CDR1 is SEHNR and CDR2 FQNEAQ (reference sequence). The CDR3 length is 14 residues. CDR3: CASGSLQVLYGYTF. CDR3 coding DNA: TGTGCCAGCGGATCATTACAGGTCCTCTATGGCTACACCTTC.

The CDR3 spells CAWSEGTSVGNEQFF. The CDR3 DNA sequence: TGTGCCTGGAGTGAGGGGACTAGTGTAGGCAATGAGCAGTTCTTC. J is TRBJ2-1 and V is TRBV30; 8 nucleotides match TRBD2. Germline lookup yields CDR1 GTSNPN and CDR2 SVGIG (reference sequence). V shed 1 base and J 6 bases; nucleotides not matched to a gene: 8. This CDR3 has 15 residues.

V is TRBV4-3 and J is TRBJ1-5; 7 bases fit TRBD1. CDR3 length equals 14 residues. Germline CDR1 and CDR2: LGHNA and YSLEER. V shed 4 bases and J 4 bases; nucleotides not matched to a gene: 4. CDR3 loop: CASSLHRGNQPQHF. As DNA, the CDR3 is TGCGCCAGCAGCCTTCACAGGGGAAATCAGCCCCAGCATTTT.

The V call is TRBV10-1, the J call TRBJ2-3, with a possible D match to TRBD2 (6 bases). This CDR3 is 13 amino acids long. Germline V lookup: CDR1 WNHNN, CDR2 SYGVQD (reference sequence). Trimming left V 4 bases short and J 6 bases short, with 11 bases between. CDR3 loop: CASSGRALDTQYF. DNA of the CDR3: TGCGCCAGCAGTGGGAGGGCCCTTGATACGCAGTATTTT.

Comments on this clone: Mismatch with germline at one junction end may stem from a read error. The chain joins TRBV7-2 to TRBJ2-7, with no clear D. Germline V gene data show CDR1 as SGHTA and CDR2 as FQGNSA. The CDR3 runs to 11 residues. As DNA, the CDR3 is TGTGCCAGCGCTGATCAAATTCTACAGATCTTC. Translating it yields CASADQILQIF.

V and J are TRBV4-1 and TRBJ1-1; D not certain. From germline, CDR1 is MGHRA and CDR2 YSYEKL. The CDR3 length is 16 residues. V gave up 2 bases and J gave up 0 bases, with 13 bases separating them. CDR3 sequence: CASSQFDGGLNTEAFF. The CDR3 coding sequence is TGCGCCAGCAGCCAATTCGACGGAGGTTTGAACACTGAAGCTTTCTTT.

This chain uses TRBV7-2 with TRBJ1-1; 8 nucleotides line up with TRBD1. V lost 5 bases and J lost 2; bases outside the gene matches: 4. The CDR3 is 14 amino acids. Germline CDR1 is SGHTA and CDR2 is FQGNSA. DNA of the CDR3: TGTGCCAGCAGCCGACAGGGGTTCAACACTGAAGCTTTCTTT. Translation: CASSRQGFNTEAFF.

The rearrangement joins TRBV10-3 to TRBJ1-2; 9 bases agree with TRBD1. This CDR3 is built from 16 residues. After removal of 2 bases from V and 7 bases from J, the junction contained 11 bases not matched to a gene. The germline gives CDR1 ENHRY, CDR2 SYGVKD. Written as DNA, the CDR3 is TGTGCCATCAGTGAGGGGGGGAGCGACAGGGGGGTTGGCTACACCTTC. It is translated as CAISEGGSDRGVGYTF.

This rearrangement joins TRBV28 to TRBJ1-6; D is undetermined. Germline V lookup: CDR1 MDHEN, CDR2 SYDVKM. The CDR3 contains 16 residues. Trimming pared 4 bases from V and 0 bases from J, leaving 10 bases between. CDR3 coding DNA: TGTGCCAGCAGTTCCCAGAGGAGCTCCTATAATTCACCCCTCCACTTT. Its protein is CASSSQRSSYNSPLHF.

This clone was seen only once. V and J are TRBV28 and TRBJ2-7, with D possibly matching TRBD1 (5 bases). Germline values: CDR1 MDHEN, CDR2 SYDVKM. The germline V and J ends were trimmed by 7 bases and 3 bases, with 13 bases remaining between them. This CDR3 has 13 amino acids. The CDR3 sequence: CASTGKWGYEQYF. DNA of the CDR3: TGTGCCAGCACAGGGAAGTGGGGCTACGAGCAGTACTTC.

The chain couples TRBV5-1 to TRBJ2-2; D may be TRBD1 (6 bases). Trimming pared 4 bases from V and 5 bases from J, leaving 15 bases between. Germline values: CDR1 SGHRS, CDR2 YFSETQ. This CDR3 contains 15 residues. The CDR3 DNA reads TGCGCCAGCAGCCCAAGGACAGCCTGGACCGGGGAGCTGTTTTTT. It yields the protein CASSPRTAWTGELFF. The variable domain in full, with the rest retrieved from reference TRBV5-1 and TRBJ2-2, is KAGVTQTPRYLIKTRGQQVTLSCSPISGHRSVSWYQQTPGQGLQFLFEYFSETQRNKGNFPGRFSGRQFSNSRSEMNVSTLELGDSALYLCASSPRTAWTGELFFGEGSRLTVL.

The V and J genes are TRBV18 and TRBJ1-5; D may be TRBD1 (5 bases). Trimming cost V 1 base and J 2 bases, with 9 bases left between them. CDR1 KGHSH and CDR2 LQKENI come from the germline V gene. The CDR3 has 15 amino acids. The CDR3: CASSPLGGGNQPQHF. The CDR3 coding sequence is TGTGCCAGCTCACCACTGGGGGGGGGCAATCAGCCCCAGCATTTT.